The 30 T cell receptor beta chains listed next were all sequenced from one sample in a study of shared clonotypes between healthy human individuals. Only in-frame clones appear in the TCRdb table, and some are missing; sequencing was by immunoSEQ multiplex PCR. The sample has some 2,400,000 clones, around 95% seen once. Sequencing was carried out using naive CD4+ T cells sorted from blood. Subset given: CD45RA+ positively selected. These receptors were taken from a man aged 18 to 30 in good health.

This sequence joins TRBV2 and TRBJ2-3; D could derive from TRBD1 or TRBD2 (5 bases each). The V end was cut by 6 bases, the J end by 0 bases, with 10 bases between. This CDR3 spans 14 amino acids. Germline-derived CDR1 and CDR2 are SNHLY and FYNNEI. The CDR3, as DNA: TGTGCCAGCAGGGGACCTACTAGCACAGATACGCAGTATTTT. Its protein is CASRGPTSTDTQYF.

This chain connects TRBV28 to TRBJ1-2; TRBD1 matches at 9 bases. Germline V gives CDR1 MDHEN, CDR2 SYDVKM. The CDR3 sequence is 13 residues long. V lost 5 bases and J lost 6; bases outside the gene matches: 4. CDR3: CASSPGQGNGYTF. Here the CDR3 DNA reads TGTGCCAGCAGTCCGGGACAGGGAAATGGCTACACCTTC.

This rearrangement joins TRBV5-4 to TRBJ2-1; no reliable D call. This CDR3 has 12 amino acids. V was trimmed by 3 bases and J by 10 bases, leaving 11 bases between them. Germline V gives CDR1 SGHNT, CDR2 YYREEE (reference sequence). The CDR3 sequence is CASSSKQGEQFF. For the CDR3, the DNA is TGTGCCAGCAGCTCCAAGCAAGGGGAGCAGTTCTTC. The variable domain in full, with the rest retrieved from reference TRBV5-4 and TRBJ2-1, is ETGVTQSPTHLIKTRGQQVTLRCSSQSGHNTVSWYQQALGQGPQFIFQYYREEENGRGNFPPRFSGLQFPNYSSELNVNALELDDSALYLCASSSKQGEQFFGPGTRLTVL.

A note on this clone: Different DNA sequences within this sample yield the same CDR3. V is TRBV30 and J is TRBJ2-5, with TRBD2 as a possible D gene (5 bases). From germline, CDR1 is GTSNPN and CDR2 SVGIG (reference sequence). The CDR3 is made up of 14 amino acids. Trimming removed 0 bases from V and 0 bases from J, with 8 bases in between. The CDR3 bases are TGTGCCTGGAGTGTTGGCGGGTACCAAGAGACCCAGTACTTC. Its translation is CAWSVGGYQETQYF.

This clone was picked up one time. This chain links TRBV4-3 with TRBJ2-2; TRBD2 matches at 13 bases. This CDR3 spans 22 amino acids. Germline V lookup: CDR1 LGHNA, CDR2 YSLEER. Trimming took 0 bases from V and 0 from J; bases not matched to a gene: 13. The CDR3 DNA reads TGCGCCAGCAGCCAAGAATCCGGACTAGCGGGAGTAGTGGGTGCGAACACCGGGGAGCTGTTTTTT. Translating gives CASSQESGLAGVVGANTGELFF.

This chain connects TRBV7-6 to TRBJ2-2; D gene unclear. The V end lost 0 bases, the J end lost 2 bases, and 4 bases lay between the germline ends. The CDR3 covers 14 residues. Germline V lookup: CDR1 SGHVS, CDR2 FNYEAQ. In DNA, the CDR3 is TGTGCCAGCAGCTTAGCCACTAACACCGGGGAGCTGTTTTTT. Translated: CASSLATNTGELFF.

V usage is TRBV28 and J usage is TRBJ1-2; 12 bases agree with TRBD1. V lost 5 bases to trimming and J lost 8 bases; unmatched junction nucleotides: 12. This CDR3 is built from 16 residues. The germline V gene encodes CDR1 MDHEN and CDR2 SYDVKM. The CDR3 DNA reads as TGTGCCAGCAGTCACCTTCCGGGACAGGGGGCGCCCGGCTACACCTTC. It encodes CASSHLPGQGAPGYTF.

Concerning this clone itself: Different DNA sequences within this sample yield the same CDR3. The V and J genes are TRBV28 and TRBJ2-7; 10 bases match TRBD1. CDR3 length equals 15 residues. V shed 4 bases, J shed 2 bases, and the junction held 5 bases outside the gene matches. CDR1 and CDR2 from the germline V gene are MDHEN and SYDVKM. CDR3 sequence: CASSSPGTGAYEQYF. The CDR3 DNA reads as TGTGCCAGCAGTTCCCCCGGGACAGGGGCCTACGAGCAGTACTTC.

This sequence joins TRBV2 and TRBJ2-2; TRBD2 aligns across 7 bases. CDR3 length equals 15 residues. V gave up 6 bases and J gave up 5 bases; unmatched junction bases: 9. The germline gives CDR1 SNHLY, CDR2 FYNNEI. CDR3 sequence reads: CASRGTGGRTGELFF. The CDR3, as DNA: TGTGCCAGCAGGGGGACCGGGGGGAGAACCGGGGAGCTGTTTTTT.

The chain carries TRBV2 and TRBJ1-6, with D uncertain. The CDR3 covers 14 residues. Germline V lookup: CDR1 SNHLY, CDR2 FYNNEI. Trimming left V 6 bases short and J 6 bases short, with 12 bases between. CDR3 DNA sequence: TGTGCCAGCAGCCCTTGGGCAGTTAATTCACCCCTCCACTTT. Protein sequence: CASSPWAVNSPLHF.

The J gene is TRBJ1-2, the V gene TRBV19; D possibly corresponds to TRBD1 (6 bases). The CDR3 contains 13 residues. Germline CDR1 reads LNHDA; CDR2 reads SQIVND (reference sequence). V lost 10 bases, J lost 2 bases, and 14 bases lay in between. CDR3 in amino acids: CATERGKNYGYTF. The DNA of the CDR3 is TGTGCCACTGAAAGGGGGAAAAACTATGGCTACACCTTC. Filled out from reference TRBV19 and TRBJ1-2, the complete variable domain reads DGGITQSPKYLFRKEGQNVTLSCEQNLNHDAMYWYRQDPGQGLRLIYYSQIVNDFQKGDIAEGYSVSREKKESFPLTVTSAQKNPTAFYLCATERGKNYGYTFGSGTRLTVV.

With regard to this clone: Other DNA sequences within the sample encode an identical CDR3. CDR3 region: CASSVAPGNSYEQYF. For the CDR3, the DNA is TGTGCCAGCAGCGTAGCCCCAGGCAACTCCTACGAGCAGTACTTC. J is TRBJ2-7 and V is TRBV9; no reliable D call. V was pared by 0 bases and J by 0 bases, with 10 bases between. CDR3 length: 15 amino acids. CDR1 SGDLS and CDR2 YYNGEE come from the germline V gene. Variable domain in full (rest from reference TRBV9 and TRBJ2-7): DSGVTQTPKHLITATGQRVTLRCSPRSGDLSVYWYQQSLDQGLQFLIQYYNGEERAKGNILERFSAQQFPDLHSELNLSSLELGDSALYFCASSVAPGNSYEQYFGPGTRLTVT.

This clone was found once. The chain joins TRBV10-2 to TRBJ2-2; 8 bases agree with TRBD1. The CDR3 is 14 residues long. Per germline, CDR1 WSHSY and CDR2 SAAADI. Written as DNA, the CDR3 is TGCGCGACCCGGGACAGGTTAAACACCGGGGAGCTGTTTTTT. Protein: CATRDRLNTGELFF.

V is TRBV6-5 and J is TRBJ1-6; D is possibly TRBD1 (5 bases). CDR1 is MNHEY, CDR2 SVGAGI, per germline. Trimming cost V 8 bases and J 8 bases, with 13 bases left between them. There are 13 residues in the CDR3. The CDR3 region has the DNA TGTGCCAGCGGAGGGGTTTTGGATTCACCCCTCCACTTT. This gives the protein CASGGVLDSPLHF.

As regards this clone: A much more abundant neighbour one base away suggests this may be a read error. The rearrangement joins TRBV13 to TRBJ2-3, with D unresolved. V was shortened by 5 bases and J by 2 bases, with 2 bases between the two germline ends. The CDR3 loop spans 11 amino acids. Germline CDR1 reads PRHDT; CDR2 reads FYEKMQ (reference sequence). The CDR3 region has the DNA TGTGCCAGCAGCACCACAGATACGCAGTATTTT. As protein: CASSTTDTQYF.

This rearrangement joins TRBV5-1 to TRBJ1-4; D not certain. V was cut by 4 bases and J by 8 bases, with 15 bases left in between. The CDR3 is 14 amino acids. The germline V gene has CDR1 SGHRS and CDR2 YFSETQ. CDR3 DNA: TGCGCCAGCAGCAGCGAGGGTTCGAGCGAAAAACTGTTTTTT. Encoded protein: CASSSEGSSEKLFF.

The rearrangement uses TRBV21-1 and TRBJ1-4; TRBD1, as called in the table, went unchecked against the DNA. TRBV21-1 is labeled a pseudogene. The CDR3 consists of 15 residues. The CDR3 DNA sequence: TGTGCCAGCAGCAAAAGGGGTTCAACTAATGAAAAACTGTTTTTT. The encoded protein is CASSKRGSTNEKLFF.

This clone was observed once. The chain has TRBV2 and TRBJ1-2; D perhaps matches TRBD1 (5 bases). Per germline, CDR1 SNHLY and CDR2 FYNNEI. Trimming took off 5 bases at V and 8 bases at J, with 15 bases between the two ends. CDR3 size: 13 residues. As DNA, the CDR3 is TGTGCCAGCAGTCTCGACATTCGGGGCGGCTACACCTTC. Translated: CASSLDIRGGYTF.

The genes are TRBV4-1 and TRBJ2-3, with 12 nucleotides matching TRBD2. Germline CDR1 MGHRA, CDR2 YSYEKL. Trimming at V came to 1 base and at J to 0 bases, leaving 5 bases not matched to a gene. The CDR3 totals 18 residues. This CDR3 is CASSQGLAGVLSTDTQYF. CDR3 sequence (DNA): TGCGCCAGCAGCCAAGGACTAGCGGGGGTATTGAGCACAGATACGCAGTATTTT.

This chain links TRBV4-1 with TRBJ1-1; 9 positions match TRBD1. V was pared by 4 bases and J by 4 bases, with 10 bases of the junction left unmatched. The V gene's germline CDR1 is MGHRA and CDR2 YSYEKL. The length of the CDR3 is 16 residues. CDR3 nucleotide sequence: TGCGCCAGCAGCCGGGGGACAGGGCCCATAGGCACTGAAGCTTTCTTT. It is translated as CASSRGTGPIGTEAFF.

A remark on this clone: This same CDR3 is encoded by further DNA sequences in the sample. The V call is TRBV6-1, the J call TRBJ1-5; the D is unclear. CDR1 is MNHNS and CDR2 is SASEGT in the germline V gene. This CDR3 spans 14 amino acids. Trimming took 0 bases from V and 4 from J, leaving 7 bases between them. The CDR3 reads CASSEAGGNQPQHF. The CDR3, as DNA: TGTGCCAGCAGTGAAGCCGGAGGGAATCAGCCCCAGCATTTT.

The genes are TRBV5-4 and TRBJ2-7; D is possibly TRBD1 (5 bases). The CDR3 contains 13 residues. Germline CDR1 is SGHNT and CDR2 is YYREEE (reference sequence). Between the trimmed V and J ends, which lost 0 bases and 5 bases, there was a span of 9 bases. The CDR3 coding sequence is TGTGCCAGCAGCTTGGTGGTAGGGGACGAGCAGTACTTC. Translating it yields CASSLVVGDEQYF.

The rearrangement uses TRBV2 and TRBJ1-2, with D possibly TRBD1 on 5 matching bases. The CDR3 length is 13 residues. Trimming removed 6 bases from V and 4 bases from J, with 12 bases in between. Per germline, CDR1 SNHLY and CDR2 FYNNEI. CDR3 sequence (DNA): TGTGCCAGCAGCCGCGACAGTGTCTATGGCTACACCTTC. This encodes CASSRDSVYGYTF.

The V call is TRBV18, the J call TRBJ1-6, with 10 bases aligning to TRBD1. The germline V gene encodes CDR1 KGHSH and CDR2 LQKENI. Unmatched junction bases numbered 4, after V lost 4 bases and J lost 10 bases. This CDR3 contains 14 residues. The CDR3 DNA reads as TGTGCCAGCTCACTAGGGACAGGGGCGTCACCCCTCCACTTT. Translated, it gives CASSLGTGASPLHF. The variable domain in full, completed from reference TRBV18 and TRBJ1-6, reads NAGVMQNPRHLVRRRGQEARLRCSPMKGHSHVYWYRQLPEEGLKFMVYLQKENIIDESGMPKERFSAEFPKEGPSILRIQQVVRGDSAAYFCASSLGTGASPLHFGNGTRLTVT.

V and J are TRBV5-1 and TRBJ2-2, with D possibly matching TRBD1 (5 bases). The germline CDR1 and CDR2 sequences are SGHRS and YFSETQ. CDR3 length: 15 residues. The V gene lost 2 bases and the J gene lost 2 bases, with 10 bases spanning the gap. The CDR3 region has the DNA TGCGCCAGCAGCTTTGAAGGGGTCAACACCGGGGAGCTGTTTTTT. This translates into CASSFEGVNTGELFF. The complete variable domain, with remaining parts taken from reference TRBV5-1 and TRBJ2-2, reads KAGVTQTPRYLIKTRGQQVTLSCSPISGHRSVSWYQQTPGQGLQFLFEYFSETQRNKGNFPGRFSGRQFSNSRSEMNVSTLELGDSALYLCASSFEGVNTGELFFGEGSRLTVL.

The chain has TRBV30 and TRBJ1-3, with TRBD1 identical over 11 bases. V lost 5 bases to trimming and J lost 1 base; unmatched junction nucleotides: 7. The CDR3 is 16 residues long. Germline CDR1 reads GTSNPN; CDR2 reads SVGIG (reference sequence). DNA of the CDR3: TGTGCCTGGCTAGGGACAGGGGGAGGTTCTGGAAACACCATATATTTT. Translated: CAWLGTGGGSGNTIYF. The whole variable domain, filled in from reference TRBV30 and TRBJ1-3, reads SQTIHQWPATLVQPVGSPLSLECTVEGTSNPNLYWYRQAAGRGLQLLFYSVGIGQISSEVPQNLSASRPQDRQFILSSKKLLLSDSGFYLCAWLGTGGGSGNTIYFGEGSWLTVV.

This clone was seen only once. The chain uses TRBV27 and TRBJ2-7; 7 nucleotides match TRBD2. The V and J ends lost 8 bases and 4 bases, in that order; junction bases with no gene match: 14. Germline V gene sequence: CDR1 MNHEY, CDR2 SMNVEV (reference sequence). The CDR3 runs to 15 residues. The CDR3 spells CASGTTPIPTYEQYF. The CDR3 DNA sequence: TGTGCCAGCGGGACTACTCCCATCCCCACTTACGAGCAGTACTTC.

The chain couples TRBV10-3 to TRBJ2-3, with D unresolved. Trimming pared 6 bases from V and 2 bases from J, leaving 12 bases between. The CDR3 consists of 14 residues. The germline V gene has CDR1 ENHRY and CDR2 SYGVKD. The CDR3 DNA follows: TGTGCCATCAGGGGCTCTCTAACCACAGATACGCAGTATTTT. Its protein product is CAIRGSLTTDTQYF.

The chain is built from TRBV7-8 and TRBJ2-2; 9 positions agree with TRBD2. The V gene's germline CDR1 is SGHVS and CDR2 FQNEAQ. This CDR3 region has 15 residues. Germline trimming cut 5 bases from V and 6 bases from J; bases unmatched to any gene: 7. The CDR3 loop is CASSPAGGVAGELFF. In DNA form, the CDR3 reads TGTGCCAGCAGCCCTGCGGGGGGGGTGGCCGGGGAGCTGTTTTTT.

This sequence joins TRBV5-4 and TRBJ2-7, with 9 positions matching TRBD1. The ends lost 5 bases at V and 3 bases at J; junction bases unmatched: 3. The CDR3 spans 13 residues. The germline V gene has CDR1 SGHNT and CDR2 YYREEE (reference sequence). In DNA, the CDR3 is TGTGCCAGCAGAGGGACAGGGAGCTACGAGCAGTACTTC. Protein product: CASRGTGSYEQYF.